Detailed here is one T cell receptor (beta chain). The data stem from a study of shared clonotypes between healthy human individuals. Sequenced by immunoSEQ multiplex PCR; TCRdb stores in-frame clones only, minus some. The sample records 150,000 to 200,000 clones, 85% to 95% being singletons. Sequenced input: naive CD4+ T cells sorted from blood. Documented subset: CD45RA+ positively selected. The sequence was collected from a woman in her twenties or thirties in good health.

The CDR3: CASSNRAENTEAFF. CDR3 nucleotide sequence: TGCGCCAGCAGCAACCGGGCCGAGAACACTGAAGCTTTCTTT. The chain employs TRBV5-1 and TRBJ1-1; D is ambiguous. V shed 4 bases and J shed 1 base, with 11 bases lying between them. Per the germline V gene, CDR1 is SGHRS and CDR2 is YFSETQ. CDR3 length: 14 residues.